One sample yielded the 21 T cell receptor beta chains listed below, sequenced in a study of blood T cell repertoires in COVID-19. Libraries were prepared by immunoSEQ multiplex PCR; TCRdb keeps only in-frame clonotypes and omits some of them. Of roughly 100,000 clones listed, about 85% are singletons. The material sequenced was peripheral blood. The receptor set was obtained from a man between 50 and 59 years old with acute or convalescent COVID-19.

The CDR3 coding sequence is TGTGCCAGTAGTATATCCAGGCCAGAGACCCAGTACTTC. Protein sequence: CASSISRPETQYF. V gene TRBV19 combines with J gene TRBJ2-5; D is uncertain. The CDR3 extends over 13 amino acids. V shed 2 bases and J shed 4 bases, with 8 bases lying between them. Germline V CDR1 and CDR2: LNHDA, SQIVND (reference sequence).

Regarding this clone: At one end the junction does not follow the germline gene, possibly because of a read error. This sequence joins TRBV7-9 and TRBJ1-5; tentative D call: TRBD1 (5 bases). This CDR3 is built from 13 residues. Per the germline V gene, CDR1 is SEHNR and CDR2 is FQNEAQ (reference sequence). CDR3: CVSSLAGLQPQHF. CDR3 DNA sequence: TGTGTCAGCAGCTTAGCGGGACTGCAGCCCCAGCATTTT. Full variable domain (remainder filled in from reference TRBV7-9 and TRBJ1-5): DTGVSQNPRHKITKRGQNVTFRCDPISEHNRLYWYRQTLGQGPEFLTYFQNEAQLEKSRLLSDRFSAERPKGSFSTLEIQRTEQGDSAMYLCVSSLAGLQPQHFGDGTRLSIL.

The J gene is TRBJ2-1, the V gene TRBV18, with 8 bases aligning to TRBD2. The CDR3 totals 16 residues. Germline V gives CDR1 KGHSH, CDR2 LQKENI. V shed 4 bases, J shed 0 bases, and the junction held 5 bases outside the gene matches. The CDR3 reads CASSLLAGNSYNEQFF. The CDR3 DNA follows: TGTGCCAGCTCACTATTAGCGGGGAACTCCTACAATGAGCAGTTCTTC.

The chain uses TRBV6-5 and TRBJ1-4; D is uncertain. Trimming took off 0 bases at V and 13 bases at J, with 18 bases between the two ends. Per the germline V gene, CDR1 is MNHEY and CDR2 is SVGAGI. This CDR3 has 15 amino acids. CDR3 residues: CASSYSRSYQTGLFF. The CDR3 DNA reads TGTGCCAGCAGTTACTCGAGGTCGTATCAAACGGGACTGTTTTTT.

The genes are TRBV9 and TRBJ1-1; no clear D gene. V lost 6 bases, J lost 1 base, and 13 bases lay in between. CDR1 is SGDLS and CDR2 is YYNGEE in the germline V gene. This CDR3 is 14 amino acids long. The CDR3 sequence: CASTEWSGNTEAFF. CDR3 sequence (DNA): TGTGCCAGCACCGAGTGGTCGGGGAACACTGAAGCTTTCTTT. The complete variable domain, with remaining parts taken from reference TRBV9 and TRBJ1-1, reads DSGVTQTPKHLITATGQRVTLRCSPRSGDLSVYWYQQSLDQGLQFLIQYYNGEERAKGNILERFSAQQFPDLHSELNLSSLELGDSALYFCASTEWSGNTEAFFGQGTRLTVV.

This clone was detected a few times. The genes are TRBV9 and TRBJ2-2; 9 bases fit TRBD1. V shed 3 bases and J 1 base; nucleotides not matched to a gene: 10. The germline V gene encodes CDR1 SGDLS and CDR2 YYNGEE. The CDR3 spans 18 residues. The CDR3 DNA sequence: TGTGCCAGCAGCGCCTCAGGGACAGGGACCGGGAACACCGGGGAGCTGTTTTTT. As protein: CASSASGTGTGNTGELFF.

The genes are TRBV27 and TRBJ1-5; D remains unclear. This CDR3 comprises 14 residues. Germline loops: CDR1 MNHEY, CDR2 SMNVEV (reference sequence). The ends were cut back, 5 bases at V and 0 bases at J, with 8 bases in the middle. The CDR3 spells CASSERYSNQPQHF. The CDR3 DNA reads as TGTGCCAGCAGTGAACGGTATAGCAATCAGCCCCAGCATTTT.

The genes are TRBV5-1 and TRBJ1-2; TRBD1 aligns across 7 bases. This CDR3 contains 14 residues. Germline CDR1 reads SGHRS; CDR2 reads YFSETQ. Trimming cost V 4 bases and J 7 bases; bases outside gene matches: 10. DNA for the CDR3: TGCGCCAGCAGCGCAACAGGGGATGCTAGTGGCTACACCTTC. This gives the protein CASSATGDASGYTF.

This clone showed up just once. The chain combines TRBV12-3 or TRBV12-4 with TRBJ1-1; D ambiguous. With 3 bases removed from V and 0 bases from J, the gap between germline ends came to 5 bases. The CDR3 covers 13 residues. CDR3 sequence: CASSFGMNTEAFF. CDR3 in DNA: TGTGCCAGCAGTTTCGGGATGAACACTGAAGCTTTCTTT.

The CDR3 region is CASRAQPSGNTGELFF. Here the CDR3 DNA reads TGTGCCAGCAGGGCCCAACCAAGCGGGAACACCGGGGAGCTGTTTTTT. The chain is built from TRBV2 and TRBJ2-2, with D perhaps TRBD2 (5 bases). Germline CDR1 SNHLY, CDR2 FYNNEI. V lost 6 bases and J lost 1, with 15 bases in between. The CDR3 is 16 amino acids.

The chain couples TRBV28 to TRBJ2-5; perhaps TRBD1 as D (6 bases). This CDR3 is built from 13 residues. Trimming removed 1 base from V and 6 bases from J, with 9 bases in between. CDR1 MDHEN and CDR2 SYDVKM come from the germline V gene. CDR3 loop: CASSLLQGQTQYF. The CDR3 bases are TGTGCCAGCAGTTTATTACAGGGACAGACCCAGTACTTC. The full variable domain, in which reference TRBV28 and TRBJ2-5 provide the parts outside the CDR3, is DVKVTQSSRYLVKRTGEKVFLECVQDMDHENMFWYRQDPGLGLRLIYFSYDVKMKEKGDIPEGYSVSREKKERFSLILESASTNQTSMYLCASSLLQGQTQYFGPGTRLLVL.

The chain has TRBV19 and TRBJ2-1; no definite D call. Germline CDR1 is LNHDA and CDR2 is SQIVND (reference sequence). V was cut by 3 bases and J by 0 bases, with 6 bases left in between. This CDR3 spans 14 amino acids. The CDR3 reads CASSIQNSYNEQFF. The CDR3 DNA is TGTGCCAGTAGTATTCAGAACTCCTACAATGAGCAGTTCTTC.

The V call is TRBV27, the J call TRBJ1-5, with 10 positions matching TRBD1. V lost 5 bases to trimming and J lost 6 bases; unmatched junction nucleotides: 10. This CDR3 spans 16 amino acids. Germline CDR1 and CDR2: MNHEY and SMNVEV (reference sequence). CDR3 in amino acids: CASSLRDRGAGQPQHF. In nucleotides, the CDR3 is TGTGCCAGCAGTCTCCGGGACAGGGGAGCGGGTCAGCCCCAGCATTTT.

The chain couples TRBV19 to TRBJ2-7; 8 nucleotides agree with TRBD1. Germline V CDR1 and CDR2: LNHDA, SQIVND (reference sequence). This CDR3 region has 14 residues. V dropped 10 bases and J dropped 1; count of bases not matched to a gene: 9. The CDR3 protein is CATKVGTGSYEQYF. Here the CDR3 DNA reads TGTGCCACCAAGGTTGGGACAGGATCCTACGAGCAGTACTTC.

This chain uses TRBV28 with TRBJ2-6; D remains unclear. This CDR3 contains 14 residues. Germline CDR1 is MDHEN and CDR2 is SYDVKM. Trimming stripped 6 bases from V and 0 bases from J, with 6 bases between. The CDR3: CASRSGSGANVLTF. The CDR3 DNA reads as TGTGCCAGCAGGTCCGGCTCTGGGGCCAACGTCCTGACTTTC.

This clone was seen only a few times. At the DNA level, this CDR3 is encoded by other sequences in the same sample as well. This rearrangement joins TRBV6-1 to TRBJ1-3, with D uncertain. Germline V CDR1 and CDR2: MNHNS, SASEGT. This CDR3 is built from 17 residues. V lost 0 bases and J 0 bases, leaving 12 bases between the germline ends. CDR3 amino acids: CASSEAHGGSSGNTIYF. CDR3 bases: TGTGCCAGCAGTGAAGCCCACGGAGGGAGCTCTGGAAACACCATATATTTT.

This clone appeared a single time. CDR3 sequence (DNA): TGTGCCACCCGGCAGGGTGAAGGCACTGAAGCTTTCTTT. Translating gives CATRQGEGTEAFF. J is TRBJ1-1 and V is TRBV5-5; possible D gene TRBD1, 5 bases. Germline assignment: CDR1 SGHKS and CDR2 YYEKEE (reference sequence). The CDR3 contains 13 residues. V lost 9 bases to trimming and J lost 4 bases, with 16 bases between them.

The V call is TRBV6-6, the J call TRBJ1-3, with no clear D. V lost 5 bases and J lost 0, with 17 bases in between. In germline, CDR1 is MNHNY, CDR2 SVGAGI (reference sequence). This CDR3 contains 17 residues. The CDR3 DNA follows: TGTGCCAGCAGTCTGCAAGGACGGGGAAGCTCTGGAAACACCATATATTTT. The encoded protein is CASSLQGRGSSGNTIYF.

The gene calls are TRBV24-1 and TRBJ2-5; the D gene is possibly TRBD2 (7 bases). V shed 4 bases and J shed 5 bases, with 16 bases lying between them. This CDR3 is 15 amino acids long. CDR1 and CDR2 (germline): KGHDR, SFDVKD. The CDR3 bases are TGTGCCACCAGTGAAGTCGGGGGGCGCGGGGAGACCCAGTACTTC. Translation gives CATSEVGGRGETQYF.

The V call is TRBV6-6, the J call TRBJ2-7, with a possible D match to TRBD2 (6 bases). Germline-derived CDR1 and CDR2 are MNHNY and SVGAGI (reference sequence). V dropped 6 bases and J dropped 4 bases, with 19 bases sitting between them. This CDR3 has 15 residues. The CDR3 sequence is CASSPTVTGGYEQYF. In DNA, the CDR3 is TGTGCCAGCAGCCCCACGGTAACTGGGGGGTACGAGCAGTACTTC.

This CDR3 is CAISESGQENSPLHF. In DNA form, the CDR3 reads TGTGCCATCAGTGAGTCGGGACAAGAGAATTCACCCCTCCACTTT. The chain carries TRBV10-3 and TRBJ1-6; TRBD1 might be the D (6 bases). Germline values: CDR1 ENHRY, CDR2 SYGVKD. With 0 bases removed from V and 7 bases from J, the gap between germline ends came to 10 bases. This CDR3 is 15 amino acids long.